This entry lists 17 T cell receptor beta chains sequenced from one sample in a study of blood T cell repertoires in COVID-19. Produced via immunoSEQ multiplex PCR; TCRdb's table is partial and in-frame only. The sample has 240,000 or so clones; roughly four fifths are singletons. The sequencing sample was made of peripheral blood. Receptors originate from a woman at least 80 years old with acute or convalescent COVID-19.

V usage is TRBV18 and J usage is TRBJ2-3, with D possibly matching TRBD1 (6 bases). The CDR3 spans 15 residues. CDR1 is KGHSH and CDR2 is LQKENI in the germline V gene. V lost 2 bases and J 6 bases, leaving 15 bases between the germline ends. The CDR3 spells CASSPGSGVGDTQYF. In DNA, the CDR3 is TGTGCCAGCTCACCAGGATCAGGGGTGGGCGATACGCAGTATTTT.

This chain uses TRBV19 with TRBJ1-5; 7 bases are a match to TRBD1. CDR1 and CDR2 from the germline V gene are LNHDA and SQIVND (reference sequence). J lost 0 bases, V lost 5 bases, and 1 base had no gene match. The CDR3 has 14 residues. The CDR3 DNA sequence: TGTGCCAGTAGTCGGACAGGTAGCAATCAGCCCCAGCATTTT. Its translation: CASSRTGSNQPQHF.

The V call is TRBV28, the J call TRBJ1-1; tentatively, D is TRBD1 (6 bases). The CDR3 covers 15 residues. Trimming left V 5 bases short and J 11 bases short, with 24 bases between. Germline V gives CDR1 MDHEN, CDR2 SYDVKM. The CDR3 reads CASSGSSGQPPRAFF. The CDR3, as DNA: TGTGCCAGCAGTGGTTCATCGGGACAACCCCCGAGGGCTTTCTTT.

The rearrangement links TRBV5-1 to TRBJ1-3, with 7 bases lining up with TRBD1. The germline gives CDR1 SGHRS, CDR2 YFSETQ. Trimming at V came to 4 bases and at J to 0 bases, leaving 13 bases not matched to a gene. There are 18 residues in the CDR3. The DNA of the CDR3 is TGCGCCAGCAGCCTATGGACAGGTCGCCTCCTCTCTGGAAACACCATATATTTT. Translation: CASSLWTGRLLSGNTIYF.

V gene TRBV27 combines with J gene TRBJ1-2; 12 bases map to TRBD1. V shed 6 bases and J 8 bases; nucleotides not matched to a gene: 13. Looked up from germline, CDR1 is MNHEY and CDR2 is SMNVEV (reference sequence). The CDR3 extends over 16 amino acids. The DNA for the CDR3 is TGTGCCAGCAGCCCGGGACAGGGGGCGCTCCGAGCGGGCTACACCTTC. It translates to CASSPGQGALRAGYTF.

The V call is TRBV19, the J call TRBJ1-1; 11 nucleotides line up with TRBD1. After removal of 6 bases from V and 6 bases from J, the junction contained 6 bases not matched to a gene. CDR1 is LNHDA, CDR2 SQIVND, per germline (reference sequence). The CDR3 sequence is 14 residues long. CDR3 DNA sequence: TGTGCCAGTAGGGACAGGGGGCTAAGCGCTGAAGCTTTCTTT. This translates into CASRDRGLSAEAFF.

This clone was recorded a few times. The gene calls are TRBV10-3 and TRBJ1-5, with a tentative D call TRBD1 (5 bases). The CDR3 covers 14 residues. V lost 4 bases and J lost 6, with 13 bases in between. Germline V gene lookup returns CDR1 ENHRY and CDR2 SYGVKD. The CDR3 sequence: CAISVGGGTQPQHF. In DNA, the CDR3 is TGTGCCATCAGTGTCGGGGGGGGGACTCAGCCCCAGCATTTT.

CDR3 nucleotide sequence: TGCGCCAGCAGCCAGGGGGGTACGTTTTTGTTTTTT. Its protein product is CASSQGGTFLFF. The chain recombines TRBV4-1 with TRBJ1-4, with D possibly being TRBD1 (5 bases). CDR1 MGHRA and CDR2 YSYEKL come from the germline V gene. CDR3 length equals 12 residues. Trimming left V 3 bases short and J 15 bases short, with 14 bases between.

The chain is built from TRBV28 and TRBJ2-2, with TRBD2 as a possible D gene (7 bases). The CDR3 runs to 17 residues. Looked up from germline, CDR1 is MDHEN and CDR2 is SYDVKM. Trimming took 6 bases from V and 2 from J, leaving 19 bases between them. DNA for the CDR3: TGTGCCAGCAGGAGGGGGGTCGGGACTATCAACACCGGGGAGCTGTTTTTT. Its translation: CASRRGVGTINTGELFF.

The chain joins TRBV11-2 to TRBJ2-2, with a possible D match to TRBD1 (5 bases). Germline CDR1 reads SGHAT; CDR2 reads FQNNGV. V was trimmed by 6 bases and J by 1 base, leaving 21 bases between them. This CDR3 has 18 amino acids. The CDR3 nucleotides read TGTGCCAGCAGGTTGGTTGGCTCGGCAGGGAAGAACACCGGGGAGCTGTTTTTT. Residues: CASRLVGSAGKNTGELFF.

V is TRBV3-1 (or the pseudogene TRBV3-2) and J is TRBJ1-2; 7 positions match TRBD1. CDR3 length equals 12 residues. CDR1 and CDR2 (germline): LGHDT, YNNKEL (reference sequence). Trimming took 4 bases from V and 7 from J; bases not matched to a gene: 3. CDR3 protein: CASSLDRAGYTF. CDR3 DNA: TGTGCCAGCAGCCTCGACAGGGCTGGCTACACCTTC.

The rearrangement uses TRBV6-5 and TRBJ2-7, with 7 nucleotides matching TRBD2. The CDR3 has 12 residues. V lost 4 bases and J lost 6; bases outside the gene matches: 3. The germline V gene encodes CDR1 MNHEY and CDR2 SVGAGI. CDR3 DNA sequence: TGTGCCAGCAGTTCTAGACTAGCCGAGCAGTACTTC. Residues: CASSSRLAEQYF.

The chain employs TRBV2 and TRBJ2-3; D is undetermined. The V gene's germline CDR1 is SNHLY and CDR2 FYNNEI. CDR3 length: 13 residues. V was cut by 6 bases and J by 2 bases, with 9 bases left in between. The CDR3 region is CASRVETTDTQYF. CDR3 DNA sequence: TGTGCCAGCAGAGTGGAGACCACAGATACGCAGTATTTT.

This chain uses TRBV27 with TRBJ2-5; D possibly corresponds to TRBD2 (6 bases). The CDR3 has 17 amino acids. The V end lost 5 bases, the J end lost 4 bases, and 23 bases lay between the germline ends. The V gene's germline CDR1 is MNHEY and CDR2 SMNVEV (reference sequence). The CDR3 protein is CASSPIPTSYRLETQYF. The CDR3 coding sequence is TGTGCCAGCAGTCCTATCCCGACTAGTTATCGACTAGAGACCCAGTACTTC.

This chain connects TRBV9 to TRBJ2-7, with a possible D match to TRBD2 (5 bases). The CDR3 has 14 residues. V lost 0 bases, J lost 2 bases, and 9 bases lay in between. Germline V gene lookup returns CDR1 SGDLS and CDR2 YYNGEE. CDR3 residues: CASSVAGSPYEQYF. CDR3 nucleotides: TGTGCCAGCAGCGTAGCGGGATCCCCCTACGAGCAGTACTTC.

This chain uses TRBV6-2 or TRBV6-3 with TRBJ1-1; D not resolved. Germline-derived CDR1 and CDR2 are MNHEY and SVGEGT. Trimming left V 1 base short and J 9 bases short, with 12 bases between. The CDR3 runs 13 residues. The CDR3 sequence: CASSYYGKAKAFF. The CDR3 bases are TGTGCCAGCAGTTACTACGGCAAAGCGAAAGCTTTCTTT.

The V and J genes are TRBV11-2 and TRBJ2-5; tentative D call: TRBD1 (6 bases). V was shortened by 7 bases and J by 0 bases, with 9 bases between the two germline ends. The length of the CDR3 is 13 residues. The germline CDR1 and CDR2 sequences are SGHAT and FQNNGV. The DNA for the CDR3 is TGTGCCAGCAACACAGGGCACCAAGAGACCCAGTACTTC. Translating gives CASNTGHQETQYF.